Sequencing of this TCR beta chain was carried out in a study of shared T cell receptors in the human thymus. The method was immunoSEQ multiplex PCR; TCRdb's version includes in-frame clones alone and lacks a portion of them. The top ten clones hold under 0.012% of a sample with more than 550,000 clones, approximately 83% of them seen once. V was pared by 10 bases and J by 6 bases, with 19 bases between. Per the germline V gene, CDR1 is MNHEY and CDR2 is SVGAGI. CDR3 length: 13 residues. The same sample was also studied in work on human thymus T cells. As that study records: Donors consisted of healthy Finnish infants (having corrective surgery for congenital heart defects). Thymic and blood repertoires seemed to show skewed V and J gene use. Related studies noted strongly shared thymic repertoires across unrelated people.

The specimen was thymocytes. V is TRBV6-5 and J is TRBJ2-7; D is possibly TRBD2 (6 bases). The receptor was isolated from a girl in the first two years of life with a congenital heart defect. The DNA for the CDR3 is TGTGCCACCACCCTTGGAGGGGACGGCGAGCAGTACTTC. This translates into CATTLGGDGEQYF.